The next 26 T cell receptor beta chains were all read from a single sample in a study of shared clonotypes between healthy human individuals. Repertoires were generated with immunoSEQ multiplex PCR, while TCRdb's copy carries only in-frame clones and drops some. The profile shows approximately 110,000 clones, approximately 70% of them singletons. The sequenced sample consisted of memory CD8+ T cells sorted from blood. Subset in this sample: CD45RO+ cells pooled with CCR7-negative TemRA cells. The receptors stem from a woman aged 25 to 45 in good health.

This clone was detected ten times or more. In the same sample, other DNA sequences code for this CDR3. The chain uses TRBV9 and TRBJ2-7; 11 nucleotides match TRBD2. Losses at the gene ends were 4 bases for V and 5 bases for J; bases not matched to a gene: 5. The germline gives CDR1 SGDLS, CDR2 YYNGEE. The CDR3 contains 14 residues. CDR3 bases: TGTGCCAGCAGCTTAGCGGGAGGGTCCGACGAGCAGTACTTC. Residues: CASSLAGGSDEQYF.

The rearrangement joins TRBV4-2 to TRBJ2-7; D may be TRBD2 (6 bases). Deletions cut 5 bases from V and 2 bases from J, with 13 bases between. Germline V CDR1 and CDR2: LGHNA, YNFKEQ. The CDR3 length is 14 residues. CDR3 DNA: TGTGCCAGCAGCACCCCGGGGGAAGCCTACGAGCAGTACTTC. It yields the protein CASSTPGEAYEQYF.

Concerning this clone: At one end the junction does not follow the germline gene, possibly because of a read error. The chain has TRBV6-5 and TRBJ1-2; D not resolved. The CDR3 totals 14 residues. Germline V gene data show CDR1 as MNHEY and CDR2 as SVGAGI. This CDR3 is CASLATPSLYDYTF. CDR3 nucleotides: TGTGCCAGTTTGGCGACCCCCAGCCTCTATGACTACACCTTC.

CDR3 in amino acids: CASRNRGSPDTQYF. Written as DNA, the CDR3 is TGTGCCAGCAGGAACAGGGGGTCCCCAGATACGCAGTATTTT. The chain combines TRBV5-4 with TRBJ2-3; TRBD1 agrees at 8 bases. With 5 bases clipped from V and 4 bases from J, the junction kept 6 bases outside the gene matches. CDR1 is SGHNT and CDR2 is YYREEE in the germline V gene (reference sequence). The CDR3 is made up of 14 amino acids.

This clone was detected only a few times. The chain carries TRBV10-1 and TRBJ2-2; D gene uncertain. This CDR3 contains 13 residues. Trimming removed 4 bases at V and 7 bases at J, with 10 bases between. Germline CDR1 reads WNHNN; CDR2 reads SYGVQD (reference sequence). CDR3 amino acids: CASSGVIGGELFF. The CDR3 nucleotides are TGCGCCAGCAGTGGGGTGATTGGCGGGGAGCTGTTTTTT.

DNA of the CDR3: TGCGCCAGCAGCTTGGATATTAACAATGAGCAGTTCTTC. The encoded protein is CASSLDINNEQFF. The chain couples TRBV5-1 to TRBJ2-1, with D unresolved. Trimming took off 0 bases at V and 5 bases at J, with 6 bases between the two ends. Germline CDR1 is SGHRS and CDR2 is YFSETQ. The CDR3 is 13 residues long.

The chain employs TRBV27 and TRBJ2-7, with D perhaps being TRBD1 or TRBD2 (5 bases each). Germline-derived CDR1 and CDR2 are MNHEY and SMNVEV (reference sequence). Trimming left V 0 bases short and J 0 bases short, with 6 bases between. This CDR3 region has 14 residues. CDR3 in DNA: TGTGCCAGCAGTTTATCCGGGACCTCCTACGAGCAGTACTTC. Translating it yields CASSLSGTSYEQYF.

V usage is TRBV7-9 and J usage is TRBJ2-7, with 7 bases matching TRBD2. V was pared by 6 bases and J by 0 bases, with 5 bases of the junction left unmatched. Looked up from germline, CDR1 is SEHNR and CDR2 is FQNEAQ (reference sequence). This CDR3 spans 14 amino acids. The CDR3: CASRVQRDSYEQYF. The CDR3 DNA reads TGTGCCAGCAGAGTTCAGCGGGACTCCTACGAGCAGTACTTC. The whole variable domain, filled in from reference TRBV7-9 and TRBJ2-7, reads DTGVSQNPRHKITKRGQNVTFRCDPISEHNRLYWYRQTLGQGPEFLTYFQNEAQLEKSRLLSDRFSAERPKGSFSTLEIQRTEQGDSAMYLCASRVQRDSYEQYFGPGTRLTVT.

The V gene is TRBV10-3, the J gene TRBJ1-2; no reliable D call. The V end was cut by 2 bases, the J end by 4 bases, with 8 bases between. The CDR3 has 13 amino acids. CDR1 and CDR2 from the germline V gene are ENHRY and SYGVKD. In DNA, the CDR3 is TGTGCCATCAGTGAGCCCGCAAGCTATGGCTACACCTTC. Residues: CAISEPASYGYTF.

The rearrangement joins TRBV4-2 to TRBJ2-1, with D possibly being TRBD2 (6 bases). The CDR3 runs to 16 residues. V lost 5 bases and J 0 bases, leaving 14 bases between the germline ends. Germline V gene data show CDR1 as LGHNA and CDR2 as YNFKEQ. CDR3 DNA: TGTGCCAGCAGCTTGGAACTGGGGGGCTCCTACAATGAGCAGTTCTTC. This sequence encodes CASSLELGGSYNEQFF.

The rearrangement links TRBV28 to TRBJ1-1, with 8 bases identical to TRBD1. The CDR3 runs to 15 residues. Trimming at V came to 8 bases and at J to 0 bases, leaving 8 bases not matched to a gene. CDR1 is MDHEN, CDR2 SYDVKM, per germline. The CDR3 loop is CASGGQVYMNTEAFF. CDR3 bases: TGTGCCAGCGGGGGACAGGTTTACATGAACACTGAAGCTTTCTTT.

In this sample, this clone turned up a few times. The chain links TRBV7-9 to TRBJ1-2; D call uncertain. Germline lookup yields CDR1 SEHNR and CDR2 FQNEAQ (reference sequence). This CDR3 comprises 12 residues. V lost 2 bases to trimming and J lost 3 bases, with 4 bases between them. CDR3 sequence (DNA): TGTGCCAGCAGCTTAAAACACTATGGCTACACCTTC. Protein: CASSLKHYGYTF. The full variable domain, with the rest looked up from reference TRBV7-9 and TRBJ1-2, is DTGVSQNPRHKITKRGQNVTFRCDPISEHNRLYWYRQTLGQGPEFLTYFQNEAQLEKSRLLSDRFSAERPKGSFSTLEIQRTEQGDSAMYLCASSLKHYGYTFGSGTRLTVV.

About this clone itself: A single base is all that separates this from a far larger clone, so a read error is likely. This chain connects TRBV11-1 to TRBJ2-7, with a tentative D call TRBD2 (7 bases). Trimming pared 2 bases from V and 6 bases from J, leaving 20 bases between. CDR3 size: 16 residues. CDR1 SGHAT and CDR2 FQDESV come from the germline V gene (reference sequence). The CDR3 region has the DNA TGTGCCAGCAGCTTACTTGCGGGAGTAGGGGGGGGCGAGCAGTACTTC. Its translation: CASSLLAGVGGGEQYF.

J is TRBJ2-1 and V is TRBV6-4; 7 bases agree with TRBD1. The V gene end was trimmed by 3 bases and the J gene end by 5 bases; junction bases not matched to a gene: 7. Germline assignment: CDR1 MRHNA and CDR2 SNTAGT. The CDR3 totals 15 residues. The CDR3 DNA sequence: TGTGCCAGCAGTGAGAAAGGGGGCGCGGACAATGAGCAGTTCTTC. Translated: CASSEKGGADNEQFF.

This chain links TRBV11-2 with TRBJ2-1, with TRBD2 matching 12 bases. J was trimmed by 9 bases and V by 0 bases; bases with no gene match: 9. Germline lookup yields CDR1 SGHAT and CDR2 FQNNGV. The CDR3 totals 17 residues. CDR3 region: CASSLDMRLAGVTEQFF. The CDR3 region has the DNA TGTGCCAGCAGCTTAGATATGAGACTAGCGGGAGTAACTGAGCAGTTCTTC.

In this sample, this clone turned up a few times. The rearrangement joins TRBV18 to TRBJ1-3; no firm D call. Trimming shortened V by 2 bases and J by 2 bases, and 10 bases separated the two germline ends. Germline CDR1 and CDR2: KGHSH and LQKENI. The CDR3 extends over 15 amino acids. CDR3 sequence reads: CASSPASIPGNTIYF. CDR3 nucleotides: TGTGCCAGCTCACCAGCATCCATCCCTGGAAACACCATATATTTT.

This clone has only a few counts. This specimen includes other DNA sequences encoding the same CDR3. The rearrangement links TRBV6-4 to TRBJ2-2; no firm D call. The CDR3 consists of 13 residues. From germline, CDR1 is MRHNA and CDR2 SNTAGT. Deletions cut 3 bases from V and 0 bases from J, with 2 bases between. The CDR3 DNA sequence: TGTGCCAGCAGTGAGGCGAACACCGGGGAGCTGTTTTTT. The encoded protein is CASSEANTGELFF.

A few counts support this clone. V usage is TRBV11-3 and J usage is TRBJ2-3; 11 positions match TRBD2. The CDR3 length is 15 residues. V dropped 3 bases and J dropped 4; count of bases not matched to a gene: 3. CDR1 is SGHNT, CDR2 YENEEA, per germline. The CDR3 region has the DNA TGTGCCAGCAGCTTGACTAGCGGGACGGCAGATACGCAGTATTTT. This codes for CASSLTSGTADTQYF.

In this sample, this clone turned up many times. This chain connects TRBV6-1 to TRBJ2-7; unclear D gene. The CDR3 sequence is 13 residues long. The V gene lost 3 bases and the J gene lost 3 bases, with 9 bases spanning the gap. The V gene's germline CDR1 is MNHNS and CDR2 SASEGT. CDR3 DNA sequence: TGTGCCAGCAGTGAGGTGTGGGGCTACGAGCAGTACTTC. Translated: CASSEVWGYEQYF.

This clone has only a few counts. This chain joins TRBV9 and TRBJ1-2, with D unresolved. The CDR3 is made up of 15 amino acids. The V gene lost 0 bases and the J gene lost 2 bases, with 11 bases spanning the gap. Germline lookup yields CDR1 SGDLS and CDR2 YYNGEE. The CDR3 loop reads CASSVAIAGNYGYTF. The CDR3 DNA reads as TGTGCCAGCAGCGTAGCTATCGCAGGCAACTATGGCTACACCTTC.

The CDR3 DNA sequence: TGCGCCAGCAGCCCGCAGATAGGGTGGGTTAACGAGCAGTACTTC. Translating gives CASSPQIGWVNEQYF. The rearrangement joins TRBV5-1 to TRBJ2-7, with D hard to call. V dropped 4 bases and J dropped 5 bases, with 19 bases sitting between them. CDR1 and CDR2 from the germline V gene are SGHRS and YFSETQ. CDR3 length: 15 amino acids.

The chain's CDR3 is CASSPALGQGAYSNQPQHF. The CDR3 bases are TGTGCCAGCAGCCCGGCCTTGGGACAGGGGGCATATAGCAATCAGCCCCAGCATTTT. This chain joins TRBV7-2 and TRBJ1-5, with TRBD1 identical over 12 bases. The CDR3 covers 19 residues. The ends lost 5 bases at V and 0 bases at J; junction bases unmatched: 11. CDR1 is SGHTA and CDR2 is FQGNSA in the germline V gene.

This clone has ten or more counts. The J gene is TRBJ2-7, the V gene TRBV6-1; D might be TRBD1 or TRBD2, each matching 5 bases. There are 12 residues in the CDR3. The ends were cut back, 10 bases at V and 6 bases at J, with 16 bases in the middle. Looked up from germline, CDR1 is MNHNS and CDR2 is SASEGT. The CDR3 DNA reads as TGTGCCACGGAAACGGGGCCTGGCGAGCAGTACTTC. This encodes CATETGPGEQYF.

The CDR3 region has the DNA TGTGCCAGCTGCGGCACAGGGAAATACGAGCAGTACTTC. The encoded protein is CASCGTGKYEQYF. The rearrangement uses TRBV27 and TRBJ2-7, with D possibly matching TRBD1 (6 bases). Deletions cut 8 bases from V and 4 bases from J, with 15 bases between. Germline assignment: CDR1 MNHEY and CDR2 SMNVEV (reference sequence). CDR3 length equals 13 residues.

The chain combines TRBV5-5 with TRBJ1-2; TRBD1 might be the D (5 bases). Germline assignment: CDR1 SGHKS and CDR2 YYEKEE (reference sequence). The V end lost 0 bases, the J end lost 1 base, and 10 bases lay between the germline ends. The CDR3 is 15 residues long. CDR3 amino acids: CASSLALDSNYGYTF. In DNA, the CDR3 is TGTGCCAGCAGCTTGGCCTTAGACAGTAACTATGGCTACACCTTC.

This clone was seen a few times. This rearrangement joins TRBV27 to TRBJ2-7; TRBD1 might be the D (6 bases). CDR1 MNHEY and CDR2 SMNVEV come from the germline V gene (reference sequence). The CDR3 totals 16 residues. V was trimmed by 6 bases and J by 4 bases, leaving 22 bases between them. As DNA, the CDR3 is TGTGCCAGCAGCAATTCGGCGGCTGCACAGGGATACGAGCAGTACTTC. Amino acid sequence: CASSNSAAAQGYEQYF.